The next 11 T cell receptor beta chains were all read from a single sample in a study of technical replicates of blood from a handful of donors. Libraries were prepared by immunoSEQ multiplex PCR; TCRdb keeps only in-frame clonotypes and omits some of them. The sample has about 82,000 clones, roughly 95% seen once; the top ten hold 0.37%. Sequencing was performed on T cells isolated from PBMCs. These receptors all stem from a human donor in good health.

The V and J genes are TRBV4-2 and TRBJ2-1, with D uncertain. The V end was cut by 2 bases, the J end by 6 bases, with 14 bases between. The germline gives CDR1 LGHNA, CDR2 YNFKEQ. This CDR3 region has 15 residues. The DNA of the CDR3 is TGTGCCAGCAGCCAACAGGTCCTACTTAGCAATGAGCAGTTCTTC. Translation gives CASSQQVLLSNEQFF.

The rearrangement uses TRBV9 and TRBJ2-7; D unclear. This CDR3 spans 14 amino acids. Trimming took 3 bases from V and 3 from J, leaving 13 bases between them. Per germline, CDR1 SGDLS and CDR2 YYNGEE. The CDR3 DNA reads as TGTGCCAGCAGCGCCGGCGGTCTAGTCTACGAGCAGTACTTC. It encodes CASSAGGLVYEQYF. The entire variable domain, with the rest obtained from reference TRBV9 and TRBJ2-7, is as follows: DSGVTQTPKHLITATGQRVTLRCSPRSGDLSVYWYQQSLDQGLQFLIQYYNGEERAKGNILERFSAQQFPDLHSELNLSSLELGDSALYFCASSAGGLVYEQYFGPGTRLTVT.

The chain uses TRBV10-2 and TRBJ2-1; 7 nucleotides agree with TRBD2. The V gene's germline CDR1 is WSHSY and CDR2 SAAADI. V shed 9 bases and J 10 bases; nucleotides not matched to a gene: 6. CDR3 length: 11 residues. CDR3 region: CASTSGDEQFF. The CDR3 bases are TGCGCCAGTACCAGCGGGGACGAGCAGTTCTTC.

This chain links TRBV27 with TRBJ2-2; 8 bases agree with TRBD1. V lost 7 bases to trimming and J lost 7 bases; unmatched junction nucleotides: 8. Germline CDR1 reads MNHEY; CDR2 reads SMNVEV (reference sequence). This CDR3 has 14 amino acids. CDR3 region: CASTMTGEVGELFF. As DNA, the CDR3 is TGTGCCAGCACTATGACAGGGGAGGTCGGGGAGCTGTTTTTT.

The J gene is TRBJ1-5, the V gene TRBV21-1; the table's D call, TRBD1, was not checked against the DNA. TRBV21-1 is an annotated pseudogene. The CDR3 runs 18 residues. The CDR3 nucleotides read TGTGCCAGCAGCAAAGCGCTTTCGGACAAATTCGGCAATCAGCCCCAGCATTTT. This codes for CASSKALSDKFGNQPQHF.

This clone was found once. The genes are TRBV4-1 and TRBJ1-2, with D unresolved. From germline, CDR1 is MGHRA and CDR2 YSYEKL. Between the trimmed V and J ends, which lost 1 base and 5 bases, there was a span of 8 bases. CDR3 length equals 13 residues. Written as DNA, the CDR3 is TGCGCCAGCAGCCAAGCGATGAGGTATGGCTACACCTTC. Residues: CASSQAMRYGYTF.

This clone has a single count. The chain recombines TRBV30 with TRBJ1-2; D possibly corresponds to TRBD1 (5 bases). CDR3 size: 13 residues. From germline, CDR1 is GTSNPN and CDR2 SVGIG (reference sequence). The ends were cut back, 2 bases at V and 2 bases at J, with 9 bases in the middle. The CDR3 sequence is CAWSPSGNYGYTF. Here the CDR3 DNA reads TGTGCCTGGAGTCCTTCAGGGAACTATGGCTACACCTTC. The variable domain in full, completed from reference TRBV30 and TRBJ1-2, reads SQTIHQWPATLVQPVGSPLSLECTVEGTSNPNLYWYRQAAGRGLQLLFYSVGIGQISSEVPQNLSASRPQDRQFILSSKKLLLSDSGFYLCAWSPSGNYGYTFGSGTRLTVV.

The chain carries TRBV19 and TRBJ2-7; 8 nucleotides match TRBD1. CDR1 LNHDA and CDR2 SQIVND come from the germline V gene (reference sequence). V lost 4 bases and J lost 1; bases outside the gene matches: 3. This CDR3 is built from 14 residues. The CDR3 region is CASSRQGSSYEQYF. CDR3 nucleotides: TGTGCCAGTAGTAGACAGGGGTCATCCTACGAGCAGTACTTC.

The chain recombines TRBV2 with TRBJ2-2; possible D gene TRBD2, 6 bases. CDR1 is SNHLY and CDR2 is FYNNEI in the germline V gene. This CDR3 comprises 15 residues. V was cut by 0 bases and J by 6 bases, with 11 bases left in between. The CDR3 loop is CASSEAGGVPGELFF. In DNA, the CDR3 is TGTGCCAGCAGTGAAGCAGGCGGGGTTCCCGGGGAGCTGTTTTTT.

The chain joins TRBV5-6 to TRBJ1-1; 7 nucleotides line up with TRBD1. Looked up from germline, CDR1 is SGHDT and CDR2 is YYEEEE. The CDR3 contains 14 residues. V trimming: 2 bases; J trimming: 4 bases; junction bases outside the gene matches: 5. Here the CDR3 DNA reads TGTGCCAGCAGCTTAGTAGGGGGCAGCACTGAAGCTTTCTTT. It codes for CASSLVGGSTEAFF.

The V call is TRBV5-5, the J call TRBJ2-2; D perhaps matches TRBD2 (6 bases). The germline CDR1 and CDR2 sequences are SGHKS and YYEKEE (reference sequence). Trimming removed 4 bases at V and 3 bases at J, with 10 bases between. This CDR3 has 14 residues. Written as DNA, the CDR3 is TGTGCCAGCAGCCGAGGGACTTACACCGGGGAGCTGTTTTTT. This codes for CASSRGTYTGELFF. Full variable domain (outside the CDR3, taken from reference TRBV5-5 and TRBJ2-2): DAGVTQSPTHLIKTRGQQVTLRCSPISGHKSVSWYQQVLGQGPQFIFQYYEKEERGRGNFPDRFSARQFPNYSSELNVNALLLGDSALYLCASSRGTYTGELFFGEGSRLTVL.